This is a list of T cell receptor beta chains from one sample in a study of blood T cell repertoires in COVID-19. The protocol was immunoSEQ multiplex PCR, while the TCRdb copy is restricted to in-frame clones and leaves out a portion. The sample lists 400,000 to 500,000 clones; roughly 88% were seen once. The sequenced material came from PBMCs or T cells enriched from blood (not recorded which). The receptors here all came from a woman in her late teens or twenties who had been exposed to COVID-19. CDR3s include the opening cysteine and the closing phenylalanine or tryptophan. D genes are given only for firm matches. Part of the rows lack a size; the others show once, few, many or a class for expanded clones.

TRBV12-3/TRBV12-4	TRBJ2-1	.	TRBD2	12	CASFELAGEQFF	TGTGCCAGCTTCGAATTAGCGGGTGAGCAGTTCTTC
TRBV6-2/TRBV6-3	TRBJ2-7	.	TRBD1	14	CASSEPGQGIEQYF	TGTGCCAGCAGTGAGCCGGGACAGGGTATCGAGCAGTACTTC
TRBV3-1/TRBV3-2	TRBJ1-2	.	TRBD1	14	CASSQAQGASGYTF	TGTGCCAGCAGCCAAGCACAGGGGGCTTCTGGCTACACCTTC
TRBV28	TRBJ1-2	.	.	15	CASRQTGTTNYGYTF	TGTGCCAGCAGACAAACAGGGACTACTAACTATGGCTACACCTTC
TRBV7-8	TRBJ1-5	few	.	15	CASSLEGASNQPQHF	TGTGCCAGCAGCTTAGAAGGGGCGAGCAATCAGCCCCAGCATTTT
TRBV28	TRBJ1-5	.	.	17	CASSPADTRQSNQPQHF	TGTGCCAGCAGTCCGGCGGACACAAGGCAAAGCAATCAGCCCCAGCATTTT
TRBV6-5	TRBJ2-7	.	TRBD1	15	CASSYGGTGAYEQYF	TGTGCCAGCAGTTACGGGGGGACAGGGGCTTACGAGCAGTACTTC
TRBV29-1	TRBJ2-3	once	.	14	CSVVATYSTDTQYF	TGCAGCGTTGTCGCTACCTATTCCACAGATACGCAGTATTTT
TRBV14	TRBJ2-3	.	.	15	CASSFVVGVPDTQYF	TGTGCCAGCAGTTTTGTAGTGGGCGTACCAGATACGCAGTATTTT
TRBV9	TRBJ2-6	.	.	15	CASSVDGSGANVLTF	TGTGCCAGCAGCGTAGACGGCTCTGGGGCCAACGTCCTGACTTTC
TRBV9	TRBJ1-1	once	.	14	CASSVGGKNTEAFF	TGTGCCAGCAGCGTAGGCGGGAAGAACACTGAAGCTTTCTTT
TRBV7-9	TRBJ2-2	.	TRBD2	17	CASSPLAGGTLAGELFF	TGTGCCAGCAGCCCTCTAGCGGGGGGCACCCTAGCTGGGGAGCTGTTTTTT
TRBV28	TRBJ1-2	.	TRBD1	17	CASSLSYRGRGNYGYTF	TGTGCCAGCAGTTTATCGTACAGGGGGCGAGGTAACTATGGCTACACCTTC
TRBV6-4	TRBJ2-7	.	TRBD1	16	CASSDSRGTATYEQYF	TGTGCCAGCAGTGACTCGCGAGGGACAGCCACCTACGAGCAGTACTTC
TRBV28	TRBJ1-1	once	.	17	CASSFPISGGMNTEAFF	TGTGCCAGCAGTTTCCCTATATCCGGCGGAATGAACACTGAAGCTTTCTTT
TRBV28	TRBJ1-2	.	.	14	CASILARDNYGYTF	TGTGCCAGCATCCTGGCCAGGGATAACTATGGCTACACCTTC
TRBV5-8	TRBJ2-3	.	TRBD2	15	CASSLSGGITDTQYF	TGTGCCAGCAGCCTTAGCGGGGGGATCACAGATACGCAGTATTTT
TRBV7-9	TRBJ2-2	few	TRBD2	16	CASSPPGGVNTGELFF	TGTGCCAGCAGCCCACCGGGGGGGGTGAACACCGGGGAGCTGTTTTTT
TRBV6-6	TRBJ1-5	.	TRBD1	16	CASSTDRGQQDQPQHF	TGTGCCAGCAGTACGGACAGGGGGCAACAAGATCAGCCCCAGCATTTT
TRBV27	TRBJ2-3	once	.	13	CASSLGAVDTQYF	TGTGCCAGCAGTTTAGGGGCTGTAGATACGCAGTATTTT
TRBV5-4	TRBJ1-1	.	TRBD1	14	CASSPDRGSTEAFF	TGTGCCAGCAGCCCAGACAGGGGGAGCACTGAAGCTTTCTTT
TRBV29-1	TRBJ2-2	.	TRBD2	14	CSVNGLAGVRELFF	TGCAGCGTCAACGGACTAGCGGGAGTAAGGGAGCTGTTTTTT
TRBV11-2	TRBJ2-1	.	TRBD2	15	CASSFLLAGGDEQFF	TGTGCCAGCAGCTTCCTACTAGCGGGGGGGGATGAGCAGTTCTTC
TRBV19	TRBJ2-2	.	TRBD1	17	CASSIDNGDRSTGELFF	TGTGCCAGTAGTATAGATAATGGGGACAGGTCCACCGGGGAGCTGTTTTTT
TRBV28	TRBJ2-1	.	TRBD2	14	CASQSSTSLNEQFF	TGTGCCAGCCAATCCTCGACTAGCCTCAATGAGCAGTTCTTC
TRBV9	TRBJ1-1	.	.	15	CASSVWRGMNTEAFF	TGTGCCAGCAGCGTTTGGAGAGGAATGAACACTGAAGCTTTCTTT
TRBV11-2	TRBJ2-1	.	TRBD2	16	CASSLAVLAGLDEQFF	TGTGCCAGCAGCTTAGCTGTACTAGCGGGATTAGATGAGCAGTTCTTC
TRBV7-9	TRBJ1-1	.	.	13	CASSLVPLLLAFF	TGTGCCAGCAGCTTAGTTCCCCTCCTGTTGGCTTTCTTT
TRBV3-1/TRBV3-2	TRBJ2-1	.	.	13	CASVLRGANEQFF	TGTGCCAGCGTTCTAAGAGGAGCGAATGAGCAGTTCTTC
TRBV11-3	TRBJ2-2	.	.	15	CASSSAGRNTGELFF	TGTGCCAGCAGCTCTGCGGGGAGAAACACCGGGGAGCTGTTTTTT
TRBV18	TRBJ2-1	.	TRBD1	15	CASSPRDRGGNEQFF	TGTGCCAGCTCACCACGGGACAGGGGCGGCAATGAGCAGTTCTTC
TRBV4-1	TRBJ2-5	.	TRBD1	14	CASSRTGVGETQYF	TGCGCCAGCAGCCGGACAGGGGTTGGAGAGACCCAGTACTTC
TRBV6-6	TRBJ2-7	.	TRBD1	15	CASTARTGGLYEQYF	TGTGCCAGCACCGCTCGGACAGGGGGCTTATACGAGCAGTACTTC
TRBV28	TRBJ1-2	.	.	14	CASSLLRQLYGYTF	TGTGCCAGCAGTTTATTGAGACAACTCTATGGCTACACCTTC
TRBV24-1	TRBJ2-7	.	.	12	CATSGGTYEQYF	TGTGCCACCAGTGGCGGGACCTACGAGCAGTACTTC
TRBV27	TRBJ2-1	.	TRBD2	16	CASSSQTSGGRNEQFF	TGTGCCAGCAGTTCTCAAACTAGCGGGGGGCGCAATGAGCAGTTCTTC
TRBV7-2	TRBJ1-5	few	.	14	CASSSQGGNQPQHF	TGTGCCAGCAGCTCTCAGGGTGGCAATCAGCCCCAGCATTTT
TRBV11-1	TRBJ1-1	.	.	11	CASSLDTSAFF	TGTGCCAGCAGCTTAGACACCTCAGCTTTCTTT
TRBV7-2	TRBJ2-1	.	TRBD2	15	CASSSYPSGRYEQFF	TGTGCCAGCAGCTCCTATCCTAGCGGGAGGTATGAGCAGTTCTTC
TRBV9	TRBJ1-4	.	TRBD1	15	CASSSRTGENEKLFF	TGTGCCAGCAGCTCAAGGACAGGGGAGAATGAAAAACTGTTTTTT
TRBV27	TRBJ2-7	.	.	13	CASSLSQGYEQYF	TGTGCCAGCAGCTTGTCCCAGGGTTACGAGCAGTACTTC
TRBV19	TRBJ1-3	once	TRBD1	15	CASRTGQGSGNTIYF	TGTGCCAGTAGAACGGGACAGGGGAGCGGAAACACCATATATTTT
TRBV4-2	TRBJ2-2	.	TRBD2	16	CASSQEMRGGAGELFF	TGTGCCAGCAGCCAAGAGATGCGGGGGGGGGCCGGGGAGCTGTTTTTT
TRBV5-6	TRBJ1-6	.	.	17	CASSPGGPYGGDSPLHF	TGTGCCAGCAGCCCTGGAGGTCCCTACGGGGGTGATTCACCCCTCCACTTT
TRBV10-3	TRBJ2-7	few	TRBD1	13	CAIRTGSDYEQYF	TGTGCCATCAGGACAGGGTCGGACTACGAGCAGTACTTC
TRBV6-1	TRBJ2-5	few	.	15	CASSEVLAPQETQYF	TGTGCCAGCAGTGAAGTTCTAGCGCCGCAAGAGACCCAGTACTTC
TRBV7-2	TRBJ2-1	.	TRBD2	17	CASSLGTSRIFYNEQFF	TGTGCCAGCAGCCTAGGGACTAGCCGGATCTTCTACAATGAGCAGTTCTTC
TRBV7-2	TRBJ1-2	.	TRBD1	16	CASSSGPGDRNYGYTF	TGTGCCAGCAGCTCAGGTCCCGGGGACAGAAACTATGGCTACACCTTC
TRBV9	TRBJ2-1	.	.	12	CASSGTGSEQFF	TGTGCCAGCAGCGGTACAGGGAGTGAGCAGTTCTTC
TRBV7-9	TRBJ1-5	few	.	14	CASSLGQNNQPQHF	TGTGCCAGCAGCTTAGGGCAGAACAATCAGCCCCAGCATTTT
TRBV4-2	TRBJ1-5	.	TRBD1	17	CASSQDGTGGPYQPQHF	TGTGCCAGCAGCCAAGACGGGACAGGGGGCCCCTATCAGCCCCAGCATTTT